The rows below give T cell receptor beta chains drawn from one sample of a study of T cell responses to AZD1222 COVID-19 vaccine. Produced via immunoSEQ multiplex PCR; TCRdb's table is partial and in-frame only. The repertoire includes about 170,000 clones, about nine tenths of them detected once, and over 1.5% sits in the top ten. This specimen consisted of peripheral blood, obtained on day 0 of AZD1222 vaccination. These receptors were collected from an adult in good health. The CDR3 runs from the conserved cysteine through the conserved F or W. Each record gives: V gene, D gene, CDR3 protein. D genes are given only for firm matches.

TRBV27 | NA | CASSLGGPQGGYTF
TRBV5-1 | NA | CASSHRGYQETQYF
TRBV6-5 | TRBD2 | CASRTSGSSEQYF
TRBV27 | NA | CASSWSADSNYGYTF
TRBV28 | NA | CASFGGVQPQHF
TRBV12-3/TRBV12-4 | NA | CASSNEPGYEQFF
TRBV7-8 | NA | CASSLVRFQPQHF
TRBV6-5 | NA | CASSSAGSKNIQYF
TRBV6-5 | TRBD1 | CASSRLQGHGYTF
TRBV11-2 | TRBD1 | CASSPTGGFTYNEQFF
TRBV18 | TRBD1 | CASSPGQDQETQYF
TRBV18 | TRBD2 | CASSPPGLAGGGSGRELFF
TRBV27 | NA | CASSSLPMGNQPQHF
TRBV6-5 | NA | CAHTDRLAKNIQYF
TRBV6-4 | NA | CASQGTNTGELFF
TRBV7-3 | TRBD2 | CASSPSGGKETQYF
TRBV9 | TRBD2 | CASSVSGGAPSYEQYF
TRBV6-5 | TRBD2 | CASSLASGPPYNEQFF
TRBV7-9 | NA | CASNFPLGGDEQYF
TRBV30 | TRBD1 | CAWSVQGNEQYF
TRBV11-2 | TRBD1 | CASSLVRQGTYEQYF
TRBV9 | NA | CASSVGGGYGYTF
TRBV13 | NA | CASSKRLNQPQHF
TRBV19 | NA | CASKVGAADSGNTIYF
TRBV4-2 | NA | CASSQDALAYNEQFF
TRBV7-8 | NA | CASSSGPQETQYF
TRBV7-8 | TRBD1 | CASSTRTGLETQYF
TRBV12-5 | NA | CASGLDASYEQYF